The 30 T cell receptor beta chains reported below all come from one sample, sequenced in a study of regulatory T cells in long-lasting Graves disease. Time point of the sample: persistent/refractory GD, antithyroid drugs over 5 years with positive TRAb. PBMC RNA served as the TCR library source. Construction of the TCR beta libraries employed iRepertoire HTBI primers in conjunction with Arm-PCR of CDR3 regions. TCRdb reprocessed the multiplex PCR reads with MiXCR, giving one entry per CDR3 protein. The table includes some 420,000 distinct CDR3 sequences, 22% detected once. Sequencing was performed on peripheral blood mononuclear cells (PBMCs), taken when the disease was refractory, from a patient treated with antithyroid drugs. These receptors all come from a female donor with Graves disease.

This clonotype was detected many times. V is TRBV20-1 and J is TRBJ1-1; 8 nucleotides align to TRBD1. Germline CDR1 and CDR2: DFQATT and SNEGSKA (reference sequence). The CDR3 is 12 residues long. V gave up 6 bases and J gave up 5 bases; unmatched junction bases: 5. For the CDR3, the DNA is TGCAGTGCGCCACAGGGGGTTACTGAAGCTTTCTTT. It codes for CSAPQGVTEAFF.

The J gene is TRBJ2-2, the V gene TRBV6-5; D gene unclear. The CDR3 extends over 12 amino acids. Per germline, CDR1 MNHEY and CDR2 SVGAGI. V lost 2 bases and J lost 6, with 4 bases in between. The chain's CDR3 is CASSYISGELFF. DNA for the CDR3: TGTGCCAGCAGTTACATATCCGGGGAGCTGTTTTTT.

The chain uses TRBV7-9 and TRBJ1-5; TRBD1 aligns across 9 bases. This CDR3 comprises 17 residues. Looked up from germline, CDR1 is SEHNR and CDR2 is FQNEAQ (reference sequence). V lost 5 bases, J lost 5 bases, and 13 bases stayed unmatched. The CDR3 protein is CASSLWPGQGRYQPQHF. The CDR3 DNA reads TGTGCCAGCAGCCTATGGCCGGGACAGGGACGGTATCAGCCCCAGCATTTT.

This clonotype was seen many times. The CDR3 coding sequence is TGTGCCAGCACCGCGGGGGGGAACACTGAAGCTTTCTTT. It is translated as CASTAGGNTEAFF. The chain carries TRBV12-3 or TRBV12-4 and TRBJ1-1; D is possibly TRBD1 (5 bases). V lost 7 bases and J lost 1, with 10 bases in between. The CDR3 spans 13 residues.

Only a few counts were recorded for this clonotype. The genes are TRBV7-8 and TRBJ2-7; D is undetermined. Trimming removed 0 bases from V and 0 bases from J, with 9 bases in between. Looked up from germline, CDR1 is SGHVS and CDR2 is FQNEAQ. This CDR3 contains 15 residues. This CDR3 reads CASSLARRRSYEQYF. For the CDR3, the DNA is TGTGCCAGCAGCTTAGCGCGGAGACGCTCCTACGAGCAGTACTTC.

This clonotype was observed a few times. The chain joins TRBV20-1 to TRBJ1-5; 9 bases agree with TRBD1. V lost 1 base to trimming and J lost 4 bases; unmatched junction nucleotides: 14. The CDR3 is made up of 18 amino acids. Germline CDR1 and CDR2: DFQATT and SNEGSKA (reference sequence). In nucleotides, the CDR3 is TGCAGTGCTAGAGGGTCCCCTCCGGGACAGGGAATTAATCAGCCCCAGCATTTT. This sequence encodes CSARGSPPGQGINQPQHF.

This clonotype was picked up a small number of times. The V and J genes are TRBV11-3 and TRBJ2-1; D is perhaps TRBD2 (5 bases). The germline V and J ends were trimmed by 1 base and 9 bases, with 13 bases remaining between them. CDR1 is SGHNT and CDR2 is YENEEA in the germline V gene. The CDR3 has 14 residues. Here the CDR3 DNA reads TGTGCCAGCAGCTTAGTTAGCGTACGTGGTGAGCAGTTCTTC. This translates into CASSLVSVRGEQFF.

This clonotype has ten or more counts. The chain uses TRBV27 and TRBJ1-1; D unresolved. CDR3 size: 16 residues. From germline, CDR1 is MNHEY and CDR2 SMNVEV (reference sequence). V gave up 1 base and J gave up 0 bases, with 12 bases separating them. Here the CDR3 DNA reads TGTGCCAGCAGTTTATATGAGGGTAGCATGAACACTGAAGCTTTCTTT. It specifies CASSLYEGSMNTEAFF.

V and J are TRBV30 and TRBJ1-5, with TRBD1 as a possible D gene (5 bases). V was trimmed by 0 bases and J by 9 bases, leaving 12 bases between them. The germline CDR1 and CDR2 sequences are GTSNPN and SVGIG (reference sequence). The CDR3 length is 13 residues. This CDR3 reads CAWSVQVDRPQHF. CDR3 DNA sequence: TGTGCCTGGAGTGTCCAGGTTGACAGGCCCCAGCATTTT.

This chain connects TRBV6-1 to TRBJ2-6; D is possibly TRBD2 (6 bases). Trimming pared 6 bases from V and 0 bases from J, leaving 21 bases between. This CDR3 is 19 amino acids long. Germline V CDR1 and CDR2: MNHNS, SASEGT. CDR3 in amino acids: CASRWGRTGMSSGANVLTF. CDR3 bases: TGTGCCAGCAGGTGGGGGAGGACGGGAATGAGCTCTGGGGCCAACGTCCTGACTTTC.

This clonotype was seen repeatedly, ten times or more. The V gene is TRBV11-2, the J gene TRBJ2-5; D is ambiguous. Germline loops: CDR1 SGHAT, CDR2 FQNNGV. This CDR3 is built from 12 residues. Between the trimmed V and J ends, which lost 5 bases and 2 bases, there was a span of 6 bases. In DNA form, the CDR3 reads TGTGCCAGCAGCCTACAGCAAGAGACCCAGTACTTC. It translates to CASSLQQETQYF.

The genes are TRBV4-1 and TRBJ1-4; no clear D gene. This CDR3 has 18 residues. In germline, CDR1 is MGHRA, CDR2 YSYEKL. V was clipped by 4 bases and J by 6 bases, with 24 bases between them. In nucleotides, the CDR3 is TGCGCCAGCAGCCGAGGGCCGACCCTTAGGGTACGTGATGAAAAACTGTTTTTT. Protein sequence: CASSRGPTLRVRDEKLFF.

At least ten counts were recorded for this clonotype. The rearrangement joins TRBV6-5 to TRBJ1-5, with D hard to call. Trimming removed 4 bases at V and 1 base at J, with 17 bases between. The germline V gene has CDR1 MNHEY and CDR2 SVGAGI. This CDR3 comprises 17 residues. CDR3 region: CASSSPLESRSNQPQHF. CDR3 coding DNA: TGTGCCAGCAGTTCCCCGTTGGAAAGTCGGAGCAATCAGCCCCAGCATTTT.

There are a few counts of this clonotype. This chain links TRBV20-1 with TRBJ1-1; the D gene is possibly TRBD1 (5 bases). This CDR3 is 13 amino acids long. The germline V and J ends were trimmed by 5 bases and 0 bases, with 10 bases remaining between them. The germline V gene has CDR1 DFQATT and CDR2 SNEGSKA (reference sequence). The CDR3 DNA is TGCAGTGCTCGCCCAGGGATGAACACTGAAGCTTTCTTT. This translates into CSARPGMNTEAFF.

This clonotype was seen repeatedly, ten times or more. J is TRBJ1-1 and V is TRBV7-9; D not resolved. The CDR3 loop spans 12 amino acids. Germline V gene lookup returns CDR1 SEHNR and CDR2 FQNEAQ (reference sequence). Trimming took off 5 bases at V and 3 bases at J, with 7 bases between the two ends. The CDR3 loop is CASSKEDTEAFF. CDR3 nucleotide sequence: TGTGCCAGCAGCAAGGAGGACACTGAAGCTTTCTTT.

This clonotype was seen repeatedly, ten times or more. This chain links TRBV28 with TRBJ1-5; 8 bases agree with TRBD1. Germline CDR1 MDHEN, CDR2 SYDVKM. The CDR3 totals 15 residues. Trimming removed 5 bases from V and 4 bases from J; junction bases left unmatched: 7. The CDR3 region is CASSLRDRMNQPQHF. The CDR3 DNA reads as TGTGCCAGCAGTCTCCGGGACAGGATGAATCAGCCCCAGCATTTT.

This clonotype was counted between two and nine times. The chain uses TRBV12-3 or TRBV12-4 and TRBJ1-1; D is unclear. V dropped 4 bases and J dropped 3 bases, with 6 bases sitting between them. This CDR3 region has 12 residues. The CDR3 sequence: CASSSQDTEAFF. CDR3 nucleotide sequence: TGTGCCAGCAGTTCTCAGGACACTGAAGCTTTCTTT.

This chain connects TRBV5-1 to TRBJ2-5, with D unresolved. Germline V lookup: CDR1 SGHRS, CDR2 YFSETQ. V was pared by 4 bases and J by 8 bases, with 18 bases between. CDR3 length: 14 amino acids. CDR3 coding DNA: TGCGCCAGCAGCCCTCTGACCCCATTCGTAACCCAGTACTTC. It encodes CASSPLTPFVTQYF.

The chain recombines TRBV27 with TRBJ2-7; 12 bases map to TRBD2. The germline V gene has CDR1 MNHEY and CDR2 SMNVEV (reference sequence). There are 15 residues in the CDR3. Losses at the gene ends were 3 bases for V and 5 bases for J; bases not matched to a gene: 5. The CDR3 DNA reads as TGTGCCAGCAGTTTCGGACTAGCGGGGCTGCACGAGCAGTACTTC. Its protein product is CASSFGLAGLHEQYF.

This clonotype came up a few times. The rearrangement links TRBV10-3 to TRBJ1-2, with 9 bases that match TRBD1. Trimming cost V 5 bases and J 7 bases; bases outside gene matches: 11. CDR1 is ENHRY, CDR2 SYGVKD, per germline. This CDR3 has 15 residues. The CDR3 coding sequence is TGTGCCATCAGTACCTATGGGACAGGGTCGAGTGGCTACACCTTC. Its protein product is CAISTYGTGSSGYTF.

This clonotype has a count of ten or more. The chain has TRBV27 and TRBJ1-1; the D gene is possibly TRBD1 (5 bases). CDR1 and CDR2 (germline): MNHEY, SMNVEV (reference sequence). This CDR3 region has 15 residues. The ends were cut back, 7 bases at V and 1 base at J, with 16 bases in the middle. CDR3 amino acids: CASIPRGGGNTEAFF. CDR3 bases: TGTGCCAGCATCCCACGCGGGGGGGGGAACACTGAAGCTTTCTTT.

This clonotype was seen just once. The CDR3 loop is CASSLAASGGTDTQYF. The DNA for the CDR3 is TGTGCCAGCAGCTTAGCGGCCTCGGGGGGCACAGATACGCAGTATTTT. V usage is TRBV7-8 and J usage is TRBJ2-3; perhaps TRBD2 as D (6 bases). Trimming took 0 bases from V and 1 from J, leaving 11 bases between them. Germline CDR1 is SGHVS and CDR2 is FQNEAQ. The CDR3 is 16 amino acids.

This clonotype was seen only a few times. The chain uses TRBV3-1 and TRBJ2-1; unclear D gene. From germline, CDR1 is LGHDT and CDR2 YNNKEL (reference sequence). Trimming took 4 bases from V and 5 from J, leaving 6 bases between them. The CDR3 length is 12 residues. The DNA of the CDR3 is TGTGCCAGCAGCCCTTGGGACAATGAGCAGTTCTTC. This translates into CASSPWDNEQFF.

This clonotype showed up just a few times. The CDR3 bases are TGTGCCAGTAGTATAGGGACAGGAAGCACTGAAGCTTTCTTT. Protein sequence: CASSIGTGSTEAFF. The chain has TRBV19 and TRBJ1-1; the match to TRBD1 covers 7 bases. This CDR3 has 14 residues. J was trimmed by 4 bases and V by 1 base; bases with no gene match: 3. Germline V CDR1 and CDR2: LNHDA, SQIVND (reference sequence).

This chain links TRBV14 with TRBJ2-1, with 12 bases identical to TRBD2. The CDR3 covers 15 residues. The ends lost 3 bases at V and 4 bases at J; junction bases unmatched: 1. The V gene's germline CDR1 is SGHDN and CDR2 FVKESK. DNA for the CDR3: TGTGCCAGCAGCCACGGACTAGCGGGGTACAATGAGCAGTTCTTC. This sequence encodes CASSHGLAGYNEQFF.

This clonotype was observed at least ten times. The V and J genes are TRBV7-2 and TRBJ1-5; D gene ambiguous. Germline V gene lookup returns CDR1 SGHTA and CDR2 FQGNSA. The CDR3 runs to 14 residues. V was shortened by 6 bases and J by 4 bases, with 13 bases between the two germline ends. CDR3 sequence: CASSHPGENQPQHF. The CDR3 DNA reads TGTGCCAGCAGTCACCCTGGGGAGAATCAGCCCCAGCATTTT.

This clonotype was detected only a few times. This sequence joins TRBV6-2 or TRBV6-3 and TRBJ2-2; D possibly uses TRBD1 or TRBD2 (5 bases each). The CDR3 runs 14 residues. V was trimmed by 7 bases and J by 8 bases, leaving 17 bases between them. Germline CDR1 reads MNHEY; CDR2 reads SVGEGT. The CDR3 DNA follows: TGTGCCAGCATCTTGCAGGGACCTGGAGGGGAGCTGTTTTTT. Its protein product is CASILQGPGGELFF.

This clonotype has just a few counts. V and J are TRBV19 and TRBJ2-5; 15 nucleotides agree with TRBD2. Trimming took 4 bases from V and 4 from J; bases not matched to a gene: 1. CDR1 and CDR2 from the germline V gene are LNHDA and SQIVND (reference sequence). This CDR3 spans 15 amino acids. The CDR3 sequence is CASSRTSGRGETQYF. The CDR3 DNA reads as TGTGCCAGTAGTAGGACTAGCGGGAGGGGAGAGACCCAGTACTTC.

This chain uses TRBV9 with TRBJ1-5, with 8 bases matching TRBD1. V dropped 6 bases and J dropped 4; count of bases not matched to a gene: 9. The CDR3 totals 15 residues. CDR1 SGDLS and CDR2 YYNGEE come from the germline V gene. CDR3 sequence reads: CASTQGQGPNQPQHF. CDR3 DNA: TGTGCCAGCACCCAAGGACAGGGACCGAATCAGCCCCAGCATTTT.

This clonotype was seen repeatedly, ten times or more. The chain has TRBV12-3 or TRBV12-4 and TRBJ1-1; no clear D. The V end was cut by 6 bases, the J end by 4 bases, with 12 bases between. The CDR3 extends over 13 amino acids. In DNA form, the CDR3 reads TGTGCCAGCAGGACCGGAACTGGCACTGAAGCTTTCTTT. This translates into CASRTGTGTEAFF.